These T cell receptor beta chains were read from a single sample in a study of blood T cell repertoires in COVID-19. TCRdb keeps only in-frame clones here, not all; method: immunoSEQ multiplex PCR. The sample includes about 220,000 clones, 70% to 85% of them seen just once. Sequenced material: peripheral blood. The receptors were sampled from a man aged 45-65 years with active or convalescent COVID-19. Each CDR3 is given with its conserved first and last residue. Fields, in order: V gene, J gene, D gene, clone size, CDR3 protein, CDR3 DNA. The D gene is left open where the match is weak. Clone size appears in some rows only: once, few, many, or a class for an expanded clone.

v_gene: TRBV29-1; j_gene: TRBJ2-5; d_gene: .; abundance: .; CDR3aa: CSVAMLSQETQYF; CDR3nt: TGCAGCGTTGCAATGCTTAGCCAAGAGACCCAGTACTTC
v_gene: TRBV7-2; j_gene: TRBJ2-1; d_gene: TRBD2; abundance: .; CDR3aa: CASSTRTSGGEVSQFF; CDR3nt: TGTGCCAGCAGCACCCGGACTAGCGGGGGCGAAGTCTCGCAGTTCTTC
v_gene: TRBV11-2; j_gene: TRBJ2-3; d_gene: TRBD2; abundance: .; CDR3aa: CASSLGLAGRDTQYF; CDR3nt: TGTGCCAGCAGCTTGGGGTTAGCGGGAAGGGATACGCAGTATTTT
v_gene: TRBV11-2; j_gene: TRBJ1-4; d_gene: TRBD1; abundance: once; CDR3aa: CASSIGQGATNEKLFF; CDR3nt: TGTGCCAGCAGCATCGGACAGGGAGCAACTAATGAAAAACTGTTTTTT
v_gene: TRBV3-1/TRBV3-2; j_gene: TRBJ1-1; d_gene: TRBD1; abundance: few; CDR3aa: CASSHDRGWDTEAFF; CDR3nt: TGTGCCAGCAGCCACGACAGGGGATGGGACACTGAAGCTTTCTTT
v_gene: TRBV11-2; j_gene: TRBJ1-3; d_gene: .; abundance: .; CDR3aa: CASSLDRAGWDSGNTIYF; CDR3nt: TGTGCCAGCAGCTTAGATCGGGCAGGGTGGGACTCTGGAAACACCATATATTTT
v_gene: TRBV3-1/TRBV3-2; j_gene: TRBJ2-1; d_gene: TRBD2; abundance: few; CDR3aa: CASSLSGRPSNEQFF; CDR3nt: TGTGCCAGCAGCCTGAGCGGGAGGCCCTCCAATGAGCAGTTCTTC
v_gene: TRBV27; j_gene: TRBJ2-5; d_gene: .; abundance: once; CDR3aa: CASKRASVETQYF; CDR3nt: TGTGCCAGCAAAAGGGCTAGCGTAGAGACCCAGTACTTC
v_gene: TRBV5-1; j_gene: TRBJ2-3; d_gene: TRBD2; abundance: .; CDR3aa: CASSLGLAGLFTDTQYF; CDR3nt: TGCGCCAGCAGCCTGGGACTAGCGGGGCTCTTCACAGATACGCAGTATTTT
v_gene: TRBV6-2/TRBV6-3; j_gene: TRBJ2-1; d_gene: TRBD2; abundance: .; CDR3aa: CASSYPRGGAYNEQFF; CDR3nt: TGTGCCAGCAGTTACCCCCGCGGGGGGGCCTACAATGAGCAGTTCTTC
v_gene: TRBV18; j_gene: TRBJ2-2; d_gene: TRBD1; abundance: .; CDR3aa: CASSRQGAPTGELFF; CDR3nt: TGTGCCAGCTCCCGACAGGGGGCCCCCACCGGGGAGCTGTTTTTT
v_gene: TRBV5-1; j_gene: TRBJ2-3; d_gene: TRBD2; abundance: .; CDR3aa: CASSLPQSLAGDTQYF; CDR3nt: TGCGCCAGCAGCTTGCCTCAGAGTCTAGCGGGGGATACGCAGTATTTT
v_gene: TRBV21-1; j_gene: TRBJ1-1; d_gene: .; abundance: .; CDR3aa: CASRSSGGANTEAFF; CDR3nt: TGTGCCAGCAGGTCGTCTGGAGGGGCTAACACTGAAGCTTTCTTT
v_gene: TRBV13; j_gene: TRBJ1-2; d_gene: .; abundance: few; CDR3aa: CASSLGIVGGDYGYTF; CDR3nt: TGTGCCAGCAGCTTAGGGATAGTCGGAGGGGACTATGGCTACACCTTC
v_gene: TRBV6-6; j_gene: TRBJ1-1; d_gene: TRBD1; abundance: few; CDR3aa: CASSYSRTGGYTEAFF; CDR3nt: TGTGCCAGCAGTTACTCGAGGACAGGAGGGTACACTGAAGCTTTCTTT
v_gene: TRBV2; j_gene: TRBJ1-6; d_gene: .; abundance: once; CDR3aa: CASSDQGSENSPLHF; CDR3nt: TGTGCCAGCAGTGATCAGGGGTCAGAAAATTCACCCCTCCACTTT
v_gene: TRBV4-3; j_gene: TRBJ1-6; d_gene: .; abundance: .; CDR3aa: CASSQEIGGSSYNSPLHF; CDR3nt: TGCGCCAGCAGCCAAGAAATCGGGGGAAGCTCCTATAATTCACCCCTCCACTTT
v_gene: TRBV5-1; j_gene: TRBJ1-2; d_gene: .; abundance: .; CDR3aa: CASSFSGFGYTF; CDR3nt: TGCGCCAGCAGCTTTAGCGGGTTCGGCTACACCTTC
v_gene: TRBV6-6; j_gene: TRBJ1-1; d_gene: .; abundance: .; CDR3aa: CASSYDGEGTEAFF; CDR3nt: TGTGCCAGCAGTTACGACGGGGAGGGCACTGAAGCTTTCTTT
v_gene: TRBV5-1; j_gene: TRBJ1-3; d_gene: TRBD1; abundance: few; CDR3aa: CASSPGTGKRAGNTIYF; CDR3nt: TGCGCCAGCAGCCCCGGGACAGGTAAAAGAGCTGGAAACACCATATATTTT
v_gene: TRBV14; j_gene: TRBJ1-2; d_gene: .; abundance: .; CDR3aa: CASSAQQGGYGYTF; CDR3nt: TGTGCCAGCAGCGCCCAGCAGGGAGGCTATGGCTACACCTTC
v_gene: TRBV19; j_gene: TRBJ2-3; d_gene: .; abundance: .; CDR3aa: CASSRDFPPADTQYF; CDR3nt: TGTGCCAGTAGTCGGGACTTTCCCCCCGCAGATACGCAGTATTTT
v_gene: TRBV29-1; j_gene: TRBJ2-7; d_gene: TRBD1; abundance: .; CDR3aa: CSAGQGIYEQYF; CDR3nt: TGCAGCGCGGGACAGGGGATTTACGAGCAGTACTTC
v_gene: TRBV6-5; j_gene: TRBJ1-1; d_gene: .; abundance: once; CDR3aa: CASRKTGRANTEAFF; CDR3nt: TGTGCCAGCAGGAAAACAGGTAGGGCGAACACTGAAGCTTTCTTT
v_gene: TRBV5-8; j_gene: TRBJ1-5; d_gene: .; abundance: few; CDR3aa: CASSRNRVGGNQPQHF; CDR3nt: TGTGCCAGCAGCCGGAACAGGGTTGGAGGCAATCAGCCCCAGCATTTT
v_gene: TRBV7-9; j_gene: TRBJ2-1; d_gene: TRBD2; abundance: .; CDR3aa: CASSPRLAGDGEQFF; CDR3nt: TGTGCCAGCAGCCCCCGACTAGCGGGAGACGGTGAGCAGTTCTTC
v_gene: TRBV2; j_gene: TRBJ2-1; d_gene: TRBD2; abundance: .; CDR3aa: CAGSRAGDRGNEQFF; CDR3nt: TGTGCCGGAAGCCGGGCGGGGGACCGGGGGAATGAGCAGTTCTTC
v_gene: TRBV6-6; j_gene: TRBJ1-2; d_gene: TRBD1; abundance: .; CDR3aa: CASSYGTGIYGYTF; CDR3nt: TGTGCCAGCAGTTACGGGACAGGGATCTATGGCTACACCTTC
v_gene: TRBV7-2; j_gene: TRBJ2-5; d_gene: TRBD2; abundance: .; CDR3aa: CASSLEALAGNPYQETQYF; CDR3nt: TGTGCCAGCAGCTTAGAGGCCCTAGCGGGAAACCCGTACCAAGAGACCCAGTACTTC
v_gene: TRBV7-8; j_gene: TRBJ1-1; d_gene: TRBD1; abundance: .; CDR3aa: CASSLEGGALRTEAFF; CDR3nt: TGTGCCAGCAGCTTAGAAGGGGGCGCCCTCCGCACTGAAGCTTTCTTT
v_gene: TRBV6-1; j_gene: TRBJ2-5; d_gene: TRBD1; abundance: .; CDR3aa: CASSEGDRGETQYF; CDR3nt: TGTGCCAGCAGTGAAGGGGACAGGGGTGAGACCCAGTACTTC
v_gene: TRBV2; j_gene: TRBJ1-2; d_gene: TRBD1; abundance: .; CDR3aa: CASSPSRTGWRGYTF; CDR3nt: TGTGCCAGCAGTCCGTCCAGGACAGGGTGGCGCGGCTACACCTTC
v_gene: TRBV2; j_gene: TRBJ2-1; d_gene: .; abundance: .; CDR3aa: CASSERAGSYNEQFF; CDR3nt: TGTGCCAGCAGTGAACGGGCAGGGTCCTACAATGAGCAGTTCTTC
v_gene: TRBV2; j_gene: TRBJ1-6; d_gene: TRBD1; abundance: .; CDR3aa: CASRISGQGTPLHF; CDR3nt: TGTGCCAGCAGGATCTCGGGACAGGGAACACCCCTCCACTTT
v_gene: TRBV18; j_gene: TRBJ1-4; d_gene: .; abundance: few; CDR3aa: CASSPRQPENEKLFF; CDR3nt: TGTGCCAGCTCACCCCGACAGCCGGAAAATGAAAAACTGTTTTTT
v_gene: TRBV5-4; j_gene: TRBJ2-3; d_gene: TRBD2; abundance: .; CDR3aa: CASSHDLGSGGTADTQYF; CDR3nt: TGTGCCAGCAGCCACGACTTAGGTAGCGGGGGAACGGCAGATACGCAGTATTTT
v_gene: TRBV6-1; j_gene: TRBJ1-2; d_gene: .; abundance: .; CDR3aa: CASREDRDYGYTF; CDR3nt: TGTGCCAGCAGGGAAGACAGAGACTATGGCTACACCTTC
v_gene: TRBV5-1; j_gene: TRBJ1-4; d_gene: TRBD1; abundance: .; CDR3aa: CASSFPGTGFEKLFF; CDR3nt: TGCGCCAGCAGCTTTCCCGGGACAGGGTTTGAAAAACTGTTTTTT
v_gene: TRBV5-1; j_gene: TRBJ2-1; d_gene: TRBD2; abundance: many; CDR3aa: CASSLVAGGPYNEQFF; CDR3nt: TGCGCCAGCAGCTTGGTTGCGGGAGGGCCGTACAATGAGCAGTTCTTC
v_gene: TRBV2; j_gene: TRBJ1-6; d_gene: .; abundance: many; CDR3aa: CASSEGVSRGSYNSPLHF; CDR3nt: TGTGCCAGCAGTGAAGGTGTTTCCCGGGGCTCCTATAATTCACCCCTCCACTTT
v_gene: TRBV5-1; j_gene: TRBJ1-2; d_gene: .; abundance: .; CDR3aa: CASSLAGSSYGYTF; CDR3nt: TGCGCCAGCAGCTTGGCCGGGAGTTCTTACGGCTACACCTTC
v_gene: TRBV19; j_gene: TRBJ1-2; d_gene: .; abundance: .; CDR3aa: CASSTTAGYGYTF; CDR3nt: TGTGCCAGTAGTACAACGGCAGGGTACGGCTACACCTTC
v_gene: TRBV9; j_gene: TRBJ1-6; d_gene: .; abundance: few; CDR3aa: CASSELQTGDSPLHF; CDR3nt: TGTGCCAGCAGCGAACTCCAGACAGGAGATTCACCCCTCCACTTT
v_gene: TRBV4-1; j_gene: TRBJ2-3; d_gene: TRBD1; abundance: few; CDR3aa: CASSQGILGQITDTQYF; CDR3nt: TGCGCCAGCAGCCAAGGAATCTTGGGACAGATCACAGATACGCAGTATTTT
v_gene: TRBV7-2; j_gene: TRBJ2-5; d_gene: TRBD2; abundance: .; CDR3aa: CASSSSTSGGRETQYF; CDR3nt: TGTGCCAGCAGCTCCTCGACTAGCGGGGGTAGGGAGACCCAGTACTTC
v_gene: TRBV7-2; j_gene: TRBJ1-1; d_gene: TRBD1; abundance: .; CDR3aa: CASSLDARQGRTEAFF; CDR3nt: TGTGCCAGCAGCTTAGATGCTCGACAGGGGCGAACTGAAGCTTTCTTT
v_gene: TRBV28; j_gene: TRBJ1-4; d_gene: .; abundance: .; CDR3aa: CASSEGRVSNEKLFF; CDR3nt: TGTGCCAGCAGCGAGGGCCGGGTCTCTAATGAAAAACTGTTTTTT
v_gene: TRBV5-1; j_gene: TRBJ1-1; d_gene: .; abundance: few; CDR3aa: CASSRAPTGQMGTEAFF; CDR3nt: TGCGCCAGCAGCCGGGCCCCGACCGGACAGATGGGCACTGAAGCTTTCTTT
v_gene: TRBV7-9; j_gene: TRBJ1-2; d_gene: .; abundance: .; CDR3aa: CASSLARGSGYGYTF; CDR3nt: TGTGCCAGCAGCTTAGCGAGAGGGAGTGGTTATGGCTACACCTTC
v_gene: TRBV7-3; j_gene: TRBJ1-4; d_gene: TRBD1; abundance: .; CDR3aa: CASSLNGTGILSEKLFF; CDR3nt: TGTGCCAGCAGCTTAAATGGGACAGGGATCCTTAGTGAAAAACTGTTTTTT
v_gene: TRBV7-3; j_gene: TRBJ2-1; d_gene: TRBD1; abundance: .; CDR3aa: CASSALGPGQVGNEQFF; CDR3nt: TGTGCCAGCAGCGCCTTGGGTCCGGGACAGGTTGGCAATGAGCAGTTCTTC
v_gene: TRBV28; j_gene: TRBJ2-2; d_gene: TRBD1; abundance: .; CDR3aa: CASSFPITGGSTGELFF; CDR3nt: TGTGCCAGCAGTTTCCCGATTACAGGGGGTAGCACCGGGGAGCTGTTTTTT
v_gene: TRBV5-5; j_gene: TRBJ2-3; d_gene: .; abundance: .; CDR3aa: CASSFSTDTQYF; CDR3nt: TGTGCCAGCAGCTTCTCCACAGATACGCAGTATTTT
v_gene: TRBV6-5; j_gene: TRBJ1-1; d_gene: TRBD1; abundance: .; CDR3aa: CASQGAAGTEAFF; CDR3nt: TGTGCCAGCCAGGGGGCAGCGGGGACTGAAGCTTTCTTT
v_gene: TRBV7-3; j_gene: TRBJ2-1; d_gene: .; abundance: .; CDR3aa: CASSLTISAREEQFF; CDR3nt: TGTGCCAGCAGCTTAACGATTTCGGCACGGGAGGAGCAGTTCTTC
v_gene: TRBV6-6; j_gene: TRBJ1-4; d_gene: .; abundance: once; CDR3aa: CASSPGQNEKLFF; CDR3nt: TGTGCCAGCAGCCCCGGACAGAATGAAAAACTGTTTTTT
v_gene: TRBV29-1; j_gene: TRBJ1-2; d_gene: .; abundance: .; CDR3aa: CSVASVPANYGYTF; CDR3nt: TGCAGCGTTGCTTCGGTTCCGGCTAACTATGGCTACACCTTC